Listed below are T cell receptor beta chains from one sample, sequenced in a study of blood T cell repertoires in COVID-19. The assay was immunoSEQ multiplex PCR, and TCRdb's table has in-frame clones only and misses some. Here the sample spans roughly 180,000 clones, 86% being singletons. The specimen was peripheral blood. These receptors originate from a man aged 18 to 29 with acute or convalescent COVID-19. Each CDR3 is given with its conserved first and last residue. D genes are given only for firm matches. Size values are once, few and many counts, or a class for expanded clones, and some rows have none.

>NA|TRBJ2-3|NA|TRBV5-1
TGCGCCAGCAGCTTGGCGAGGCGGGATACGCAGTATTTT
CASSLARRDTQYF
>few|TRBJ1-4|NA|TRBV7-9
TGTGCCAGCAGCTCCGACTGGGATGAAAAACTGTTTTTT
CASSSDWDEKLFF
>NA|TRBJ1-1|TRBD1|TRBV29-1
TGCAGCGTTGTCCAGGGGGCTGTGGGCACTGAAGCTTTCTTT
CSVVQGAVGTEAFF
>once|TRBJ2-5|NA|TRBV2
TGTGCCAGCAGTGTGGCTTCGGGCCAAGAGACCCAGTACTTC
CASSVASGQETQYF
>NA|TRBJ2-5|TRBD1|TRBV7-8
TGTGCCAGCAGCTTAGGCGGACAGGGAGCGCTTGCGGGGACCCAGTACTTC
CASSLGGQGALAGTQYF
>NA|TRBJ1-1|NA|TRBV10-3
TGTGCCATCAGTGACCCCGGACTCGCCATGAACACTGAAGCTTTCTTT
CAISDPGLAMNTEAFF
>NA|TRBJ2-1|NA|TRBV4-2
TGTGCCAGCAGCCAAGATGCCACCGCGCGGAGCAATGAGCAGTTCTTC
CASSQDATARSNEQFF
>NA|TRBJ1-6|TRBD1|TRBV6-5
TGTGCCAGCAACGAAGGGACAGGGGAGTCACCCCTCCACTTT
CASNEGTGESPLHF
>NA|TRBJ1-1|TRBD1|TRBV18
TGTGCCAGCTCTAAAACAGGGGAGGCTGAAGCTTTCTTT
CASSKTGEAEAFF
>NA|TRBJ1-1|TRBD1|TRBV27
TGTGCCAGCAGTCCCCGGACAGGGGTTTTTTTTACTGAAGCTTTCTTT
CASSPRTGVFFTEAFF
>NA|TRBJ2-7|NA|TRBV25-1
TGTGCCAGCAGCTACCCGCGGGGACGGAAGCACTTC
CASSYPRGRKHF
>NA|TRBJ1-2|NA|TRBV4-1
TGCGCCAGCAGCCAGAGCGGAACGACGGACTATGGCTACACCTTC
CASSQSGTTDYGYTF
>NA|TRBJ2-1|NA|TRBV30
TGTGCCTGGAGTACTACTTGGTACAATGAGCAGTTCTTC
CAWSTTWYNEQFF
>NA|TRBJ2-1|TRBD2|TRBV6-2/TRBV6-3
TGTGCCAGCAGCGCCGGGACTAGGTCCTTAGATGAGCAGTTCTTC
CASSAGTRSLDEQFF
>NA|TRBJ1-2|TRBD1|TRBV2
TGTGCCAGCAGTGCCGGGACAGCTAACTATGGCTACACCTTC
CASSAGTANYGYTF
>NA|TRBJ2-1|TRBD2|TRBV29-1
TGCAGCGTTGCCCCTGGGGGGGCCTACAATGAGCAGTTCTTC
CSVAPGGAYNEQFF
>once|TRBJ1-2|TRBD1|TRBV27
TGTGCCAGCAGTTACAGGGGAAACTATGGCTACACCTTC
CASSYRGNYGYTF
>NA|TRBJ2-7|TRBD1|TRBV5-1
TGCGCCAGCAGCTTGGCCGTCAGGGGGCTAAGCGAGCAGTACTTC
CASSLAVRGLSEQYF
>NA|TRBJ2-5|TRBD2|TRBV25-1
TGTGCCAGCAGTGATTTTCAGTATGGCGGGGGGGCCAAAGAGACCCAGTACTTC
CASSDFQYGGGAKETQYF
>NA|TRBJ1-6|NA|TRBV14
TGTGCCAGCAGCCTTCAGTCCTCACCCCTCCACTTT
CASSLQSSPLHF
>NA|TRBJ1-2|NA|TRBV2
TGTGCCAGCAGCAGGGGATCCTATGGCTACACCTTC
CASSRGSYGYTF
>NA|TRBJ1-1|TRBD1|TRBV4-1
TGCGCCAGCAGCCAAGGCCCGGGACAGGGCTGGACTGAAGCTTTCTTT
CASSQGPGQGWTEAFF
>NA|TRBJ2-2|NA|TRBV7-7
TGTGCCAGCAGCTTAACGGGGAGCACCGGGGAGCTGTTTTTT
CASSLTGSTGELFF
>NA|TRBJ1-1|NA|TRBV10-1
TGCGCCAGCAGTTATGGGGCAGGACCGACTGAAGCTTTCTTT
CASSYGAGPTEAFF